This T cell receptor beta chain was documented in a study of early T cells in non-severe SARS-CoV-2 infection. Unique molecular identifiers (one per individual cDNA molecule) were attached. TCRdb processed the 5' RACE reads anew with MiXCR; each CDR3 protein has one entry. The sample lists 65,000 to 80,000 distinct CDR3 sequences, around 11% occurring once. Study conclusions and caveats: Anti-spike CD8 specificities were favored by VDJdb matching, whose results missed private and CD4 specificities.

A word on this clonotype: Antigen: not known.

This receptor was identified in an adult who was a healthcare worker with PCR-confirmed SARS-CoV-2 infection or an uninfected control (not recorded which). Sequencing was done on a sample of whole blood.

The CDR3 region is CASSLALAGADEQFF. The CDR3 DNA follows: TGCGCCAGCAGCTTGGCGCTAGCGGGGGCGGATGAGCAGTTCTTC. The chain couples TRBV5-1 to TRBJ2-1; TRBD2 matches at 10 bases. The CDR3 is made up of 15 amino acids. V was pared by 0 bases and J by 8 bases, with 5 bases of the junction left unmatched. Germline lookup yields CDR1 SGHRS and CDR2 YFSETQ. Together with reference TRBV5-1 and TRBJ2-1, the CDR3 gives the full variable domain: KAGVTQTPRYLIKTRGQQVTLSCSPISGHRSVSWYQQTPGQGLQFLFEYFSETQRNKGNFPGRFSGRQFSNSRSEMNVSTLELGDSALYLCASSLALAGADEQFFGPGTRLTVL.